The source of this TCR beta chain is a study of CD8+ T cells in alopecia areata. In the study overall: For the treated group, dosing was oral tofacitinib at 5 to 10 mg twice daily. For 6 to 18 months, tofacitinib was taken, and 6 months off drug followed.

CDR1 and CDR2 (germline): LNHDA, SQIVND (reference sequence). The germline V and J ends were trimmed by 5 bases and 4 bases, with 8 bases remaining between them. This CDR3 contains 12 residues. Researchers gathered lesional scalp punch biopsies and peripheral blood from patients with alopecia areata. PBMCs, the starting material, were the source of sorted CD4+ and CD8+ T cells. Sequencing relied on a cDNA template that was reverse transcribed from extracted RNA. Sequenced by immunoSEQ multiplex PCR; TCRdb stores in-frame clones only, minus some. Of more than 150,000 clones listed, about 50% are singletons.

V and J are TRBV19 and TRBJ1-1, with D unclear. This sequence was found in a human donor with alopecia areata. This material consisted of CD8+ T cells sorted from blood, taken at week 0. CDR3 loop: CASSVGSTEAFF. The CDR3 nucleotides are TGTGCCAGTAGTGTTGGGAGCACTGAAGCTTTCTTT.